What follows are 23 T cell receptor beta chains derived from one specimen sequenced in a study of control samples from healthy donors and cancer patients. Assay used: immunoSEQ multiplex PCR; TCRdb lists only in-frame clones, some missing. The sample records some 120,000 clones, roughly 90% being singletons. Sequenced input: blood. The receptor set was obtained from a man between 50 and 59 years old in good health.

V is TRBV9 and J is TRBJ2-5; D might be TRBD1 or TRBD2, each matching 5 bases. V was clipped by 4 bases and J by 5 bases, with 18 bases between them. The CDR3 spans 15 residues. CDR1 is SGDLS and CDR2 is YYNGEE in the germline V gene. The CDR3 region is CASSRGGLMVETQYF. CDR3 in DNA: TGTGCCAGCAGCCGGGGCGGCCTAATGGTGGAGACCCAGTACTTC.

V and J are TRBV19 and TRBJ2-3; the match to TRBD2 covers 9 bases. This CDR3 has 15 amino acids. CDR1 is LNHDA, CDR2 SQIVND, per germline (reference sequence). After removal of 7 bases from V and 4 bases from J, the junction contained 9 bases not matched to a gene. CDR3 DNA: TGTGCCAGTATGGTGCGGGGGGGCCGCCCAGATACGCAGTATTTT. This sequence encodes CASMVRGGRPDTQYF.

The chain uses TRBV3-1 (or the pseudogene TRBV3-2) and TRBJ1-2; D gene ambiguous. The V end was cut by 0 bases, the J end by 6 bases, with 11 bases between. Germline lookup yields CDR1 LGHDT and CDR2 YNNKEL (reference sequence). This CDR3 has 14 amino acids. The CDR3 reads CASSQDVGWDGYTF. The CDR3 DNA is TGTGCCAGCAGCCAAGATGTGGGGTGGGATGGCTACACCTTC.

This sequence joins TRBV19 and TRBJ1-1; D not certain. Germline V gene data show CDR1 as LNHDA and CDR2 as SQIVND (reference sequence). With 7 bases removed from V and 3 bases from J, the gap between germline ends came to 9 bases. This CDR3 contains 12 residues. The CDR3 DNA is TGTGCCAGTATGAGCCTTTACACTGAAGCTTTCTTT. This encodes CASMSLYTEAFF.

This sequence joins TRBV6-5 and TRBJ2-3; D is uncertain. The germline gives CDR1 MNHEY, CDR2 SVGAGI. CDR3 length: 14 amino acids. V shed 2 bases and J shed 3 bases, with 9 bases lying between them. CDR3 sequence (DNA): TGTGCCAGCAGTTACAGGGTTGGGACAGATACGCAGTATTTT. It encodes CASSYRVGTDTQYF.

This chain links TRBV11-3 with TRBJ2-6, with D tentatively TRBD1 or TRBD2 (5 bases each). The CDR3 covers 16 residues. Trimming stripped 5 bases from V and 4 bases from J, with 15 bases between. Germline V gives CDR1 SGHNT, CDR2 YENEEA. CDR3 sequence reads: CASSPSVGTGANVLTF. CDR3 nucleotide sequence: TGTGCCAGCAGCCCATCAGTGGGGACCGGGGCCAACGTCCTGACTTTC.

DNA of the CDR3: TGTGCCAGCTCCCGGACTGTTGCAGATACGCAGTATTTT. Residues: CASSRTVADTQYF. The chain couples TRBV5-6 to TRBJ2-3, with D perhaps TRBD2 (5 bases). CDR1 SGHDT and CDR2 YYEEEE come from the germline V gene. V lost 7 bases and J lost 4, with 13 bases in between. The CDR3 runs to 13 residues. The full variable domain, in which reference TRBV5-6 and TRBJ2-3 provide the parts outside the CDR3, is DAGVTQSPTHLIKTRGQQVTLRCSPKSGHDTVSWYQQALGQGPQFIFQYYEEEERQRGNFPDRFSGHQFPNYSSELNVNALLLGDSALYLCASSRTVADTQYFGPGTRLTVL.

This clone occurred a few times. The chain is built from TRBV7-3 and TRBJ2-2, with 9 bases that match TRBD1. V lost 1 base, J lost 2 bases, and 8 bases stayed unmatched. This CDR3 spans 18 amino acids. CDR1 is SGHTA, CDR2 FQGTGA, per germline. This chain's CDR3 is CASSLNPAGQGNTGELFF. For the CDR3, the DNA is TGTGCCAGCAGCTTAAATCCGGCGGGACAGGGCAACACCGGGGAGCTGTTTTTT.

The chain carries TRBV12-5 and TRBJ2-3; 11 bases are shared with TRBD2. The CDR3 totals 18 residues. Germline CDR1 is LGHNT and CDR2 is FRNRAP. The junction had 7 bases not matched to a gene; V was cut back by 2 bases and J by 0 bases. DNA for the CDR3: TGTGCTAGTGGTTTGAGAAGTAGCGGGGGGGCTAGCACAGATACGCAGTATTTT. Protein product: CASGLRSSGGASTDTQYF.

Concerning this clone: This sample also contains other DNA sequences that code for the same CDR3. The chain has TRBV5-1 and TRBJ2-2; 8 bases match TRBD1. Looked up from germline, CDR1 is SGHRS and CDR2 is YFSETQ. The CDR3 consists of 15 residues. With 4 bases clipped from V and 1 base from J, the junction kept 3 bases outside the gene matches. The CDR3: CASSPGTGNTGELFF. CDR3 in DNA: TGCGCCAGCAGCCCGGGGACAGGGAACACCGGGGAGCTGTTTTTT.

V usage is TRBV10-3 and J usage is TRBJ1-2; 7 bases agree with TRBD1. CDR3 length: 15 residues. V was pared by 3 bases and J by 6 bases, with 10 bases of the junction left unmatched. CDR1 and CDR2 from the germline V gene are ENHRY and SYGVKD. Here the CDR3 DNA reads TGTGCCATCAGTGATCGTACAGGGGTGAGTGATGGCTACACCTTC. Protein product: CAISDRTGVSDGYTF.

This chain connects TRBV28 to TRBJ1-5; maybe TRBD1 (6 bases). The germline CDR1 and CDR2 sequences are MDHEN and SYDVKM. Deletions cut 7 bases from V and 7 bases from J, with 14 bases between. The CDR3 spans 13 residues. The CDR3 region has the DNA TGTGCCAGCACCACCCACCAGGGGCAGCCCCAGCATTTT. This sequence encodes CASTTHQGQPQHF.

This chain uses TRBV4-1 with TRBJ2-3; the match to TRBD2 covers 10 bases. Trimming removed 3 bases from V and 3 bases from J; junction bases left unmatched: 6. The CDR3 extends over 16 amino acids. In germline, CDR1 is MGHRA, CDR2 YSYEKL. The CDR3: CASSHGTSEATDTQYF. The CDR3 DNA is TGCGCCAGCAGCCATGGGACTAGCGAGGCTACAGATACGCAGTATTTT.

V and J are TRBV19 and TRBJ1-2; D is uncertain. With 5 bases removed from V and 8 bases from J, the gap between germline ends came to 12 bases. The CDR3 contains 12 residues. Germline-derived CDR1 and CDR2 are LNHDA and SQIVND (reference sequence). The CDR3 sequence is CASSFGGPGYTF. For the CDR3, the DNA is TGTGCCAGTAGTTTCGGCGGCCCAGGCTACACCTTC.

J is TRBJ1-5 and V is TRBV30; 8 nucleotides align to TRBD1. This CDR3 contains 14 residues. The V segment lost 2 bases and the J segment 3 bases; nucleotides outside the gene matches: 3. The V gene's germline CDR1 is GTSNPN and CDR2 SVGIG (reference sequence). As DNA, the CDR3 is TGTGCCTGGAGTCCAGGGGGCGTCAATCAGCCCCAGCATTTT. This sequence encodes CAWSPGGVNQPQHF.

The CDR3 loop reads CASSLTPGSPLPQHF. CDR3 nucleotides: TGCGCCAGCAGCTTGACCCCAGGAAGCCCTTTGCCCCAGCATTTT. J is TRBJ1-5 and V is TRBV5-1, with D hard to call. The germline V gene has CDR1 SGHRS and CDR2 YFSETQ. The CDR3 is 15 amino acids. V lost 1 base and J 9 bases, leaving 17 bases between the germline ends.

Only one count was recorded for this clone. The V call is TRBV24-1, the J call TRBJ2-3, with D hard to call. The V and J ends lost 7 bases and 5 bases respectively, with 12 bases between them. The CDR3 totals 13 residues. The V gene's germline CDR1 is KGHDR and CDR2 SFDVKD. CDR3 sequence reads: CATRNRAGDTQYF. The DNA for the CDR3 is TGTGCCACCAGAAACCGGGCCGGAGATACGCAGTATTTT.

The CDR3 reads CAWRRTGEYSGANVLTF. CDR3 bases: TGTGCCTGGAGAAGGACAGGGGAATACTCTGGGGCCAACGTCCTGACTTTC. The chain uses TRBV30 and TRBJ2-6, with 9 bases aligning to TRBD1. The CDR3 sequence is 17 residues long. The germline V gene has CDR1 GTSNPN and CDR2 SVGIG (reference sequence). V gave up 3 bases and J gave up 0 bases; unmatched junction bases: 6.

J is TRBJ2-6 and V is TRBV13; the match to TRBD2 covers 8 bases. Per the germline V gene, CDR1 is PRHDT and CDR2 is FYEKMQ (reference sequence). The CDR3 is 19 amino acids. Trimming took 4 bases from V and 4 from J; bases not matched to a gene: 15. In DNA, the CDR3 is TGTGCCAGCAGCTACCCCCCCCAGCGGGGGAAAGGGGGGGCCAACGTCCTGACTTTC. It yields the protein CASSYPPQRGKGGANVLTF.

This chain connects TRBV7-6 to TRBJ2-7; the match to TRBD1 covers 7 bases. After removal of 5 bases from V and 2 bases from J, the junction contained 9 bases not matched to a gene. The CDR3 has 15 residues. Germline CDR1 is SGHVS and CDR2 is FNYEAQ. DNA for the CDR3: TGTGCCAGCAGCCTTAGACAGGGACGGGCCTACGAGCAGTACTTC. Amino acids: CASSLRQGRAYEQYF.

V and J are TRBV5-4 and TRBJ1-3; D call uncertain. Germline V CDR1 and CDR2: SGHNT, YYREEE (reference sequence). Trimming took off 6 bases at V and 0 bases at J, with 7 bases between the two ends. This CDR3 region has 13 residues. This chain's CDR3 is CASISDSGNTIYF. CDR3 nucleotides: TGTGCCAGCATCTCAGACTCTGGAAACACCATATATTTT.

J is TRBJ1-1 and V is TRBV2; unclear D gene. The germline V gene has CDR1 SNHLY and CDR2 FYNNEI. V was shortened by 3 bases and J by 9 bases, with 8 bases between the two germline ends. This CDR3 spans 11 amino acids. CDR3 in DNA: TGTGCCAGCAGTGAGGAGTACCAAGCTTTCTTT. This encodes CASSEEYQAFF.

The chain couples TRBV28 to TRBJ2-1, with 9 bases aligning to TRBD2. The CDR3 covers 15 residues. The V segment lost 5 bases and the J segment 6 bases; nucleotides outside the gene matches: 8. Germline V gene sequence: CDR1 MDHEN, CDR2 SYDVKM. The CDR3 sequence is CASSPRLAVINEQFF. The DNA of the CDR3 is TGTGCCAGCAGTCCCCGACTAGCGGTAATCAATGAGCAGTTCTTC.